These 12 T cell receptor beta chains came from one sample sequenced in a study of blood T cell repertoires in COVID-19. Generated by immunoSEQ multiplex PCR, the TCRdb table keeps only in-frame clones and is missing some. Here the sample spans around 150,000 clones, approximately 84% being singletons. Sequences were obtained from peripheral blood. The receptors stem from a woman aged 80 or over with acute or convalescent COVID-19.

The rearrangement joins TRBV5-1 to TRBJ2-7; D remains ambiguous. The CDR3 runs to 14 residues. The germline CDR1 and CDR2 sequences are SGHRS and YFSETQ. Trimming took off 0 bases at V and 2 bases at J, with 9 bases between the two ends. The CDR3 loop is CASSLGGRTYEQYF. CDR3 nucleotides: TGCGCCAGCAGCTTGGGTGGCAGAACCTACGAGCAGTACTTC.

The chain links TRBV6-2 or TRBV6-3 to TRBJ2-5; possible D gene TRBD2, 6 bases. CDR1 is MNHEY and CDR2 is SVGEGT in the germline V gene. The CDR3 has 16 amino acids. Trimming took 2 bases from V and 4 from J, leaving 17 bases between them. CDR3 DNA: TGTGCCAGCAGTTACGGCACTTGGGGGGTGGGAGAGACCCAGTACTTC. This translates into CASSYGTWGVGETQYF.

V gene TRBV5-1 combines with J gene TRBJ2-7; D perhaps matches TRBD2 (7 bases). The CDR3 spans 15 residues. V shed 0 bases and J shed 1 base, with 11 bases lying between them. The V gene's germline CDR1 is SGHRS and CDR2 YFSETQ. The CDR3 region is CASSLGGGLSYEQYF. The CDR3 coding sequence is TGCGCCAGCAGCTTGGGCGGGGGCCTGTCCTACGAGCAGTACTTC.

The J gene is TRBJ1-5, the V gene TRBV29-1; 7 nucleotides line up with TRBD1. CDR1 is SQVTM, CDR2 ANQGSEA, per germline. Unmatched junction bases numbered 3, after V lost 4 bases and J lost 0 bases. The CDR3 runs to 14 residues. CDR3 region: CSVATGNSNQPQHF. CDR3 DNA: TGCAGCGTTGCGACAGGGAATAGCAATCAGCCCCAGCATTTT. Filled out from reference TRBV29-1 and TRBJ1-5, the complete variable domain reads SAVISQKPSRDICQRGTSLTIQCQVDSQVTMMFWYRQQPGQSLTLIATANQGSEATYESGFVIDKFPISRPNLTFSTLTVSNMSPEDSSIYLCSVATGNSNQPQHFGDGTRLSIL.

The chain has TRBV6-5 and TRBJ2-2, with TRBD2 as a possible D gene (7 bases). Per germline, CDR1 MNHEY and CDR2 SVGAGI. CDR3 size: 14 residues. V shed 5 bases and J shed 8 bases, with 15 bases lying between them. The CDR3 DNA is TGTGCCAGCAGTCTAAGGGGGGGGAGGGGGGAGCTGTTTTTT. The encoded protein is CASSLRGGRGELFF.

The V call is TRBV2, the J call TRBJ2-7; D remains ambiguous. Trimming shortened V by 5 bases and J by 1 base, and 9 bases separated the two germline ends. CDR1 and CDR2 (germline): SNHLY, FYNNEI. CDR3 length: 13 amino acids. The DNA for the CDR3 is TGTGCCAGCAGTTTCAGCGCATCCTACGAGCAGTACTTC. Amino acid sequence: CASSFSASYEQYF.

This chain connects TRBV15 to TRBJ2-3; 9 positions match TRBD2. V trimming: 0 bases; J trimming: 1 base; junction bases outside the gene matches: 5. The CDR3 length is 17 residues. The germline V gene has CDR1 LNHNV and CDR2 YYDKDF (reference sequence). Written as DNA, the CDR3 is TGTGCCACCAGCAGAGATCGAGAGCGGGAGGGCACAGATACGCAGTATTTT. Residues: CATSRDREREGTDTQYF.

J is TRBJ1-4 and V is TRBV9, with TRBD1 matching 10 bases. The V and J ends lost 4 bases and 8 bases, in that order; junction bases with no gene match: 8. The CDR3 consists of 15 residues. The germline V gene encodes CDR1 SGDLS and CDR2 YYNGEE. As DNA, the CDR3 is TGTGCCAGCAGCTTGCAGGGGACAGGGGAGGAAAAACTGTTTTTT. Its translation is CASSLQGTGEEKLFF.

The genes are TRBV5-4 and TRBJ2-3, with no clear D. The CDR3 runs 14 residues. V lost 7 bases, J lost 2 bases, and 14 bases lay in between. Per the germline V gene, CDR1 is SGHNT and CDR2 is YYREEE (reference sequence). CDR3: CASRQQHPTDTQYF. CDR3 DNA: TGTGCCAGCCGCCAACAGCACCCCACAGATACGCAGTATTTT.

The chain links TRBV5-1 to TRBJ2-1, with D hard to call. Germline V lookup: CDR1 SGHRS, CDR2 YFSETQ. This CDR3 has 16 amino acids. Trimming removed 4 bases at V and 9 bases at J, with 23 bases between. The CDR3 spells CASSPLAVPLLGEQFF. DNA of the CDR3: TGCGCCAGCAGCCCTTTAGCAGTTCCTTTACTCGGTGAGCAGTTCTTC.

CDR3 sequence (DNA): TGTGCCAGCTCATCTCGGGGTGGCCCCCTCCACTTT. Translated: CASSSRGGPLHF. The chain is built from TRBV18 and TRBJ1-6; D is undetermined. The germline V gene has CDR1 KGHSH and CDR2 LQKENI. The V gene lost 5 bases and the J gene lost 13 bases, with 12 bases spanning the gap. The CDR3 is 12 residues long. Full variable domain (rest looked up from reference TRBV18 and TRBJ1-6): NAGVMQNPRHLVRRRGQEARLRCSPMKGHSHVYWYRQLPEEGLKFMVYLQKENIIDESGMPKERFSAEFPKEGPSILRIQQVVRGDSAAYFCASSSRGGPLHFGNGTRLTVT.

J is TRBJ2-1 and V is TRBV7-9; D is unclear. Germline CDR1 is SEHNR and CDR2 is FQNEAQ (reference sequence). V was shortened by 3 bases and J by 3 bases, with 12 bases between the two germline ends. The CDR3 runs to 15 residues. CDR3 residues: CASSFLATHYNEQFF. In DNA form, the CDR3 reads TGTGCCAGCAGCTTCCTGGCCACACACTACAATGAGCAGTTCTTC.